What follows are 21 T cell receptor beta chains derived from one specimen sequenced in a study of CD8+ T cells in alopecia areata. cDNA prepared by RNA extraction and subsequent reverse transcription served as the template for sequencing. The assay was immunoSEQ multiplex PCR, and TCRdb's table has in-frame clones only and misses some. The top ten hold 1% to 1.5% of the sample, which has roughly 220,000 clones, more than 55% seen once. Regarding treatment: oral pan-JAK inhibitor, 5-10 mg twice daily. The sequenced sample was CD4+ T cells sorted from blood, obtained around week 46, from a patient treated with tofacitinib. The source of these receptors is a human donor with alopecia areata.

This clone was recorded once. This sequence joins TRBV5-1 and TRBJ2-6; D is undetermined. CDR3 size: 16 residues. V was pared by 4 bases and J by 4 bases, with 15 bases between. The germline gives CDR1 SGHRS, CDR2 YFSETQ. This chain's CDR3 is CASSTSPLGGANVLTF. In nucleotides, the CDR3 is TGCGCCAGCAGCACGAGCCCTTTGGGAGGGGCCAACGTCCTGACTTTC.

The chain employs TRBV9 and TRBJ1-1, with D possibly TRBD1 on 5 matching bases. Per the germline V gene, CDR1 is SGDLS and CDR2 is YYNGEE. The CDR3 totals 13 residues. Between the trimmed V and J ends, which lost 2 bases and 7 bases, there was a span of 12 bases. Here the CDR3 DNA reads TGTGCCAGCAGCGTCTCCCTCGGGGGTGAAGCTTTCTTT. It yields the protein CASSVSLGGEAFF.

The V call is TRBV11-2, the J call TRBJ2-1, with TRBD2 matching over 13 bases. The J segment lost 10 bases and the V segment lost 4 bases, leaving 4 bases of the junction unmatched. CDR3 length equals 14 residues. Per the germline V gene, CDR1 is SGHAT and CDR2 is FQNNGV. The CDR3 sequence: CASSSGLAGLEQFF. CDR3 coding DNA: TGTGCCAGCAGCTCGGGACTAGCGGGGCTAGAGCAGTTCTTC.

V and J are TRBV2 and TRBJ1-5; 7 bases are a match to TRBD1. V lost 5 bases to trimming and J lost 6 bases; unmatched junction nucleotides: 7. CDR1 is SNHLY, CDR2 FYNNEI, per germline. The CDR3 covers 14 residues. The CDR3, as DNA: TGTGCCAGCAGTTCCGGGACAGTAACTCAGCCCCAGCATTTT. It is translated as CASSSGTVTQPQHF.

This clone was counted a few times. This chain's CDR3 is CASTERASGEQYF. The CDR3 bases are TGCGCCAGCACCGAGAGGGCTTCGGGCGAGCAGTACTTC. This sequence joins TRBV10-2 and TRBJ2-7, with a possible D match to TRBD2 (5 bases). This CDR3 has 13 amino acids. In germline, CDR1 is WSHSY, CDR2 SAAADI. The V end lost 7 bases, the J end lost 6 bases, and 16 bases lay between the germline ends.

This clone was observed a handful of times. Written as DNA, the CDR3 is TGTGCCATCAGTGAGTCGATCGGCGAAACAGGGGGAAAACTGTTTTTT. It codes for CAISESIGETGGKLFF. The chain is built from TRBV10-3 and TRBJ1-4, with TRBD1 identical over 8 bases. The CDR3 has 16 amino acids. CDR1 ENHRY and CDR2 SYGVKD come from the germline V gene. J lost 10 bases, V lost 0 bases, and 10 bases had no gene match.

This clone was picked up a small number of times. This rearrangement joins TRBV29-1 to TRBJ2-1; D gene unclear. CDR3 length: 14 residues. Germline CDR1 and CDR2: SQVTM and ANQGSEA. Trimming removed 4 bases from V and 0 bases from J, with 10 bases in between. The CDR3 protein is CSVGTESSYNEQFF. The CDR3 DNA reads TGCAGCGTTGGTACGGAGAGCTCCTACAATGAGCAGTTCTTC.

The V call is TRBV19, the J call TRBJ2-2; D gene ambiguous. Germline V gene sequence: CDR1 LNHDA, CDR2 SQIVND (reference sequence). The CDR3 has 15 residues. V shed 3 bases and J shed 0 bases, with 8 bases lying between them. CDR3 sequence: CASSIRPTNTGELFF. The CDR3 DNA reads as TGTGCCAGTAGTATCCGACCGACGAACACCGGGGAGCTGTTTTTT.

The chain is built from TRBV6-5 and TRBJ1-2; D might be TRBD1 (5 bases). Trimming shortened V by 7 bases and J by 5 bases, and 20 bases separated the two germline ends. Per germline, CDR1 MNHEY and CDR2 SVGAGI. CDR3 size: 15 residues. The CDR3 sequence is CASIRTSGSLYGYTF. CDR3 nucleotides: TGTGCCAGCATTAGGACGTCAGGGTCCCTATATGGCTACACCTTC.

The chain employs TRBV29-1 and TRBJ1-1; D gene ambiguous. The germline V gene encodes CDR1 SQVTM and CDR2 ANQGSEA. The V end was cut by 8 bases, the J end by 1 base, with 11 bases between. This CDR3 is built from 12 residues. The CDR3 coding sequence is TGCAGCTCGCGGGGAGCGAACACTGAAGCTTTCTTT. The encoded protein is CSSRGANTEAFF.

V is TRBV29-1 and J is TRBJ2-7, with TRBD1 as a possible D gene (7 bases). This CDR3 contains 13 residues. V was cut by 1 base and J by 6 bases, with 13 bases left in between. From germline, CDR1 is SQVTM and CDR2 ANQGSEA. The CDR3 sequence is CSVEGQGGSEQYF. For the CDR3, the DNA is TGCAGCGTTGAAGGGCAGGGGGGAAGCGAGCAGTACTTC.

There are a few counts of this clone. This chain joins TRBV7-8 and TRBJ1-2; D uncertain. The CDR3 loop spans 14 amino acids. The germline gives CDR1 SGHVS, CDR2 FQNEAQ. Between the trimmed V and J ends, which lost 5 bases and 9 bases, there was a span of 19 bases. The CDR3 DNA reads as TGTGCCAGCAGCATGGACCCCGAGAGCTCGAGCTACACCTTC. Its protein is CASSMDPESSSYTF.

V gene TRBV10-2 combines with J gene TRBJ1-5, with 7 nucleotides matching TRBD1. The germline CDR1 and CDR2 sequences are WSHSY and SAAADI. This CDR3 comprises 15 residues. V lost 10 bases to trimming and J lost 8 bases; unmatched junction nucleotides: 17. Here the CDR3 reads CAIQLLARGLEPQHF. The DNA of the CDR3 is TGCGCCATCCAGCTCCTCGCCAGGGGGTTGGAGCCCCAGCATTTT.

The chain couples TRBV19 to TRBJ1-1; a weak D match, TRBD1 (6 bases). This CDR3 is 14 amino acids long. The germline V gene encodes CDR1 LNHDA and CDR2 SQIVND (reference sequence). With 5 bases removed from V and 2 bases from J, the gap between germline ends came to 12 bases. CDR3 DNA: TGTGCCAGTAGTTATACAGGGATTAACACTGAAGCTTTCTTT. It codes for CASSYTGINTEAFF.

This clone was observed once. The chain is built from TRBV5-4 and TRBJ2-7, with 9 bases identical to TRBD1. With 0 bases clipped from V and 6 bases from J, the junction kept 7 bases outside the gene matches. Looked up from germline, CDR1 is SGHNT and CDR2 is YYREEE (reference sequence). The CDR3 has 15 amino acids. The CDR3 coding sequence is TGTGCCAGCAGCTTGGCCCCGGGACAGGGTTCCGAGCAGTACTTC. Translated, it gives CASSLAPGQGSEQYF.

Regarding this clone: A junction end diverges from the germline sequence, so it may reflect a read error. The gene calls are TRBV29-1 and TRBJ2-3; 13 nucleotides match TRBD2. The CDR3 is 12 residues long. Germline loops: CDR1 SQVTM, CDR2 ANQGSEA. As DNA, the CDR3 is TGCAGCGTTGAAGACTCCGGGACTAGCGGGATTTTT. Encoded protein: CSVEDSGTSGIF.

The J gene is TRBJ1-1, the V gene TRBV19, with D hard to call. Trimming removed 8 bases at V and 7 bases at J, with 11 bases between. The CDR3 extends over 11 amino acids. Germline values: CDR1 LNHDA, CDR2 SQIVND (reference sequence). The CDR3 region has the DNA TGTGCCAGTCTTGGATCCGTTGAAGCTTTCTTT. This translates into CASLGSVEAFF.

This clone was seen more than once but under ten times. The chain has TRBV25-1 and TRBJ2-5, with D possibly being TRBD1 (6 bases). Germline V gene lookup returns CDR1 MGHDK and CDR2 SYGVNS. Trimming left V 5 bases short and J 0 bases short, with 10 bases between. CDR3 length: 14 amino acids. CDR3 bases: TGTGCCAGCAGTCGGACAGACCACCAAGAGACCCAGTACTTC. Residues: CASSRTDHQETQYF.

The chain uses TRBV2 and TRBJ1-6, with D uncertain. V was trimmed by 9 bases and J by 9 bases, leaving 6 bases between them. The CDR3 is 10 residues long. Germline CDR1 and CDR2: SNHLY and FYNNEI. Here the CDR3 DNA reads TGTGCCAGTGGTGGTTCACCCCTCCACTTT. This translates into CASGGSPLHF.

This clone appeared a single time. The genes are TRBV20-1 and TRBJ1-2, with 7 positions matching TRBD1. There are 11 residues in the CDR3. Germline V lookup: CDR1 DFQATT, CDR2 SNEGSKA (reference sequence). Trimming at V came to 6 bases and at J to 5 bases, leaving 3 bases not matched to a gene. The CDR3 loop reads CSAPGGYGYTF. CDR3 sequence (DNA): TGCAGTGCACCAGGGGGGTATGGCTACACCTTC.

This chain connects TRBV7-2 to TRBJ2-1; 10 bases map to TRBD1. The ends lost 3 bases at V and 6 bases at J; junction bases unmatched: 2. Germline V gives CDR1 SGHTA, CDR2 FQGNSA. The CDR3 has 14 residues. The DNA for the CDR3 is TGTGCCAGCAGCTTCGACAGGGGGCGCAATGAGCAGTTCTTC. This codes for CASSFDRGRNEQFF.